Presented here are 16 T cell receptor beta chains from one specimen sequenced in a study of metastatic and nonmetastatic thyroid tumors. Not a single patient had been given any form of treatment at any point before undergoing thyroid surgery. With MiXCR, TCRdb called clones anew from the PCR reads. The data contain about 5,700 clones, around 32% of them singletons. Sample: adjacent normal tissue. The receptors derive from a female donor with papillary thyroid cancer or a benign thyroid nodule (not recorded which). Some clones in this sample may be carry-over from other donors' samples.

The chain employs TRBV6-1 and TRBJ2-7; no clear D. Germline values: CDR1 MNHNS, CDR2 SASEGT. The V gene lost 5 bases and the J gene lost 2 bases, with 10 bases spanning the gap. CDR3 size: 13 residues. This CDR3 reads CASSPTSPYEQYF. In DNA, the CDR3 is TGTGCCAGCAGTCCGACATCCCCCTACGAGCAGTACTTC.

This clone is labeled medium-sized. The gene calls are TRBV28 and TRBJ1-6; a weak D match, TRBD1 (6 bases). The V gene lost 8 bases and the J gene lost 9 bases, with 17 bases spanning the gap. The CDR3 has 14 amino acids. Germline loops: CDR1 MDHEN, CDR2 SYDVKM. In DNA, the CDR3 is TGTGCCAGCCTTTCCGGGGGCGCAAGTTCACCCCTCCACTTT. Its translation is CASLSGGASSPLHF.

The J gene is TRBJ1-1, the V gene TRBV20-1, with a possible D match to TRBD1 (6 bases). The CDR3 loop spans 12 amino acids. Trimming left V 3 bases short and J 4 bases short, with 9 bases between. Per germline, CDR1 DFQATT and CDR2 SNEGSKA (reference sequence). The chain's CDR3 is CSASGGRTEAFF. CDR3 coding DNA: TGCAGTGCTAGCGGGGGCCGCACTGAAGCTTTCTTT.

Many counts were recorded for this clone. One end of the junction is discordant with germline, which a read error may explain. The chain recombines TRBV5-1 with TRBJ1-1; D uncertain. The germline CDR1 and CDR2 sequences are SGHRS and YFSETQ. The CDR3 is 12 residues long. The CDR3 DNA reads TGCGCCGGCAGCGGTGGTAGCGCTGAAGCTTTCTTT. Translating gives CAGSGGSAEAFF.

This clone is medium-sized within its sample. V and J are TRBV6-2 or TRBV6-3 and TRBJ1-3; 9 bases match TRBD1. Trimming cost V 5 bases and J 0 bases; bases outside gene matches: 8. Per the germline V gene, CDR1 is MNHEY and CDR2 is SVGEGT. The CDR3 consists of 17 residues. The CDR3 loop is CASSQPGQGISGNTIYF. As DNA, the CDR3 is TGTGCCAGCAGTCAGCCGGGACAGGGAATCTCTGGAAACACCATATATTTT.

This clone was detected a few times. The chain combines TRBV19 with TRBJ2-2, with D unresolved. V lost 5 bases, J lost 7 bases, and 17 bases lay in between. CDR3 length equals 15 residues. Germline values: CDR1 LNHDA, CDR2 SQIVND (reference sequence). In DNA form, the CDR3 reads TGTGCCAGTAGTTTTGAGGCGGTATGGGGCGGGGAGCTGTTTTTT. Its protein product is CASSFEAVWGGELFF.

This clone was picked up many times. The CDR3 DNA follows: TGTGCCAGCAGCCTGCTAGCCCTTAGGGTGATTGAGGGGCCAGATACGCAGTATTTT. Amino acid sequence: CASSLLALRVIEGPDTQYF. The V gene is TRBV13, the J gene TRBJ2-3; the D call may be TRBD1 or TRBD2 (5 bases each). The V gene lost 5 bases and the J gene lost 4 bases, with 28 bases spanning the gap. Germline V CDR1 and CDR2: PRHDT, FYEKMQ (reference sequence). This CDR3 contains 19 residues. Full variable domain (outside the CDR3, taken from reference TRBV13 and TRBJ2-3): AAGVIQSPRHLIKEKRETATLKCYPIPRHDTVYWYQQGPGQDPQFLISFYEKMQSDKGSIPDRFSAQQFSDYHSELNMSSLELGDSALYFCASSLLALRVIEGPDTQYFGPGTRLTVL.

The gene calls are TRBV6-6 and TRBJ1-2; TRBD1 aligns across 9 bases. V lost 4 bases and J lost 5; bases outside the gene matches: 8. CDR1 is MNHNY and CDR2 is SVGAGI in the germline V gene (reference sequence). The CDR3 totals 15 residues. CDR3 bases: TGTGCCAGCAGTTTCTCGGGACAGGGATGGTATGGCTACACCTTC. Residues: CASSFSGQGWYGYTF.

This clone is labeled as large. This chain links TRBV6-5 with TRBJ2-1, with D perhaps TRBD2 (6 bases). Trimming took off 2 bases at V and 4 bases at J, with 9 bases between the two ends. Germline values: CDR1 MNHEY, CDR2 SVGAGI. This CDR3 region has 14 residues. DNA for the CDR3: TGTGCCAGCAGTTACCATGGGGGGTACAATGAGCAGTTCTTC. It encodes CASSYHGGYNEQFF.

This chain links TRBV28 with TRBJ2-7; a weak D match, TRBD1 (5 bases). Germline values: CDR1 MDHEN, CDR2 SYDVKM. CDR3 length: 15 residues. Trimming cost V 6 bases and J 0 bases, with 15 bases left between them. The CDR3 DNA sequence: TGTGCCAGCAGCACCCTTGCTCAGGGCTCCTACGAGCAGTACTTC. It translates to CASSTLAQGSYEQYF.

This clone was counted a few times. The V gene is TRBV10-1, the J gene TRBJ2-3; 8 bases fit TRBD2. The CDR3 spans 16 residues. Germline CDR1 is WNHNN and CDR2 is SYGVQD (reference sequence). Trimming took 5 bases from V and 2 from J; bases not matched to a gene: 9. CDR3 amino acids: CASSSVAGRLTDTQYF. CDR3 nucleotide sequence: TGCGCCAGCAGTTCGGTAGCGGGACGCCTCACAGATACGCAGTATTTT.

Only one count was recorded for this clone. The chain links TRBV5-1 to TRBJ2-2, with no clear D. V lost 1 base and J lost 5, with 9 bases in between. This CDR3 region has 14 residues. Germline V gives CDR1 SGHRS, CDR2 YFSETQ. The CDR3 loop is CASSLIEVTGELFF. The CDR3 DNA is TGCGCCAGCAGCTTGATTGAGGTTACCGGGGAGCTGTTTTTT.

The chain links TRBV20-1 to TRBJ2-6; D uncertain. The ends were cut back, 3 bases at V and 0 bases at J, with 15 bases in the middle. The CDR3 covers 17 residues. The V gene's germline CDR1 is DFQATT and CDR2 SNEGSKA (reference sequence). The CDR3 sequence is CSASPIDQSSGANVLTF. Here the CDR3 DNA reads TGCAGTGCTAGTCCCATCGACCAGAGCTCTGGGGCCAACGTCCTGACTTTC.

This clone is a singleton in its sample. V is TRBV20-1 and J is TRBJ1-1; 10 bases map to TRBD1. V lost 0 bases, J lost 0 bases, and 7 bases stayed unmatched. The CDR3 runs to 17 residues. The germline CDR1 and CDR2 sequences are DFQATT and SNEGSKA (reference sequence). CDR3 in DNA: TGCAGTGCTAGAGACGTCCCGGGACAGGGGCTGAACACTGAAGCTTTCTTT. It codes for CSARDVPGQGLNTEAFF.

The J gene is TRBJ2-5, the V gene TRBV6-1, with D perhaps assigned TRBD1 or TRBD2 (5 bases each). V shed 5 bases and J shed 1 base, with 14 bases lying between them. CDR1 is MNHNS, CDR2 SASEGT, per germline. The CDR3 totals 15 residues. CDR3: CASSTGTGTQETQYF. The CDR3 bases are TGTGCCAGCAGTACCGGGACGGGAACCCAAGAGACCCAGTACTTC.

This clone has ten or more counts. CDR3 amino acids: CASSQLGTGSYTEAFF. CDR3 in DNA: TGCGCCAGCAGCCAACTCGGGACAGGCTCTTACACTGAAGCTTTCTTT. The rearrangement joins TRBV4-1 to TRBJ1-1; 8 bases are a match to TRBD1. Trimming took 2 bases from V and 3 from J; bases not matched to a gene: 8. This CDR3 is built from 16 residues. Germline values: CDR1 MGHRA, CDR2 YSYEKL.